Detailed here is one T cell receptor (beta chain). The PCR was carried out with 60 Vbeta primers and 13 Jbeta primers. Clones were sequenced by immunoSEQ multiplex PCR, and TCRdb holds only the in-frame ones, with some missing. The profile shows fewer than 150,000 clones, about three quarters of them singletons. This CDR3 comprises 13 residues. Germline V gives CDR1 SGHTA, CDR2 FQGNSA. The V gene end was trimmed by 8 bases and the J gene end by 3 bases; junction bases not matched to a gene: 3. This sample is part of a study of cytomegalovirus exposure and HLA in healthy donors. The sequenced material came from PBMCs. The V and J genes are TRBV7-2 and TRBJ2-5; 10 nucleotides match TRBD2. The sequence came from a man younger than 30 in good health and CMV-seronegative. This chain's CDR3 is CASGLAGEETQYF. As DNA, the CDR3 is TGTGCCAGCGGGCTAGCGGGAGAAGAGACCCAGTACTTC.